This T cell receptor beta chain was observed in a study of OX40 agonist ivuxolimab in advanced cancers. V gave up 0 bases and J gave up 0 bases; unmatched junction bases: 3. There are 16 residues in the CDR3. Per the germline V gene, CDR1 is SGHNT and CDR2 is YYREEE (reference sequence). TCRdb's copy holds only in-frame clones and misses some; the assay was immunoSEQ multiplex PCR. The table shows about 70,000 clones, with 85% to 90% occurring only once. Individuals having autoimmune disease history or systemic immunosuppression were not enrolled. This receptor was identified in an adult with an advanced solid tumor such as melanoma, head and neck, liver or kidney cancer. The V call is TRBV5-4, the J call TRBJ2-3; 8 bases are a match to TRBD1. Sequenced here: CD4+ or CD8+ T cells sorted from blood, sampled in a trial of the OX40 agonist ivuxolimab. The CDR3 spells CASSLDRTGSTDTQYF. CDR3 bases: TGTGCCAGCAGCTTGGACAGGACAGGGAGCACAGATACGCAGTATTTT.